The rows below give T cell receptor beta chains drawn from one sample of a study of cytomegalovirus exposure and HLA in healthy donors. Data came from immunoSEQ multiplex PCR; TCRdb stores just in-frame clones and leaves some out. The data contain 130,000 to 150,000 clones, approximately 80% of them seen just once; the ten biggest clones take up 8.8%. Sequencing used PBMCs. All receptors derive from a woman aged 50 to 60 in good health and CMV-seropositive. Each CDR3 is given with its conserved first and last residue. A D gene is named only where the DNA matches it firmly. Not all rows give a size; the values are once, few, many and, for expanded clones, a class.

TRBV4-3	TRBJ1-2	TRBD1	NA	TGCGCCAGCAGCCGGACCGGGACAGACACTTATGGCTACACCTTC	CASSRTGTDTYGYTF
TRBV19	TRBJ2-2	NA	NA	TGTGCCAGTGCCCGGACAGGGAGGGTAGGCGGGGAGCTGTTTTTT	CASARTGRVGGELFF
TRBV5-1	TRBJ2-3	TRBD1	NA	TGCGCCAGCAGCCTCCTACAGGGGAGCACAGATACGCAGTATTTT	CASSLLQGSTDTQYF
TRBV25-1	TRBJ2-5	NA	NA	TGTGCCAGCAGTGAATTTGGGACTGAAGAGACCCAGTACTTC	CASSEFGTEETQYF
TRBV10-3	TRBJ2-1	TRBD2	NA	TGTGCCATCACGGGAGGGGTCGACTACAATGAGCAGTTCTTC	CAITGGVDYNEQFF
TRBV19	TRBJ1-1	NA	NA	TGTGCCAGTAGTACGGGACACGCGCGAGCGGACACTGAAGCTTTCTTT	CASSTGHARADTEAFF
TRBV7-9	TRBJ2-3	NA	NA	TGTGCCAGCAGCCTCGCGGGGGCACGCACAGATACGCAGTATTTT	CASSLAGARTDTQYF
TRBV6-5	TRBJ1-1	NA	NA	TGTGCCAGCAGTTATCGTGTGAACACTGAAGCTTTCTTT	CASSYRVNTEAFF
TRBV7-8	TRBJ1-5	NA	NA	TGTGCCAGCAGCTTAGAGAGGCTTAATCAGCCCCAGCATTTT	CASSLERLNQPQHF
TRBV4-1	TRBJ2-7	TRBD2	NA	TGCGCCAGCAGCCAAGATTCCAGCGGGGGGCTCTACGAGCAGTACTTC	CASSQDSSGGLYEQYF
TRBV27	TRBJ2-5	TRBD1	NA	TGTGCCAGCAGTTCCGGACAGGGGGCGGGTGAGACCCAGTACTTC	CASSSGQGAGETQYF
TRBV27	TRBJ2-2	TRBD2	once	TGTGCCAGCAGTTCGTTACTAGCGGGGGGGCCTGGGGAGCTGTTTTTT	CASSSLLAGGPGELFF
TRBV19	TRBJ2-5	NA	NA	TGTGCCAGTAGTATGGGCCAGGCCCCCGGTCAGACCCAGTACTTC	CASSMGQAPGQTQYF